This T cell receptor (beta chain) was found in a study of T cells in Graves' hyperthyroidism and ophthalmopathy. Study-level results: Onset of ophthalmopathy came a median about 6.5 months after the model predicted it.

Amplified TCR beta CDR3 regions came from RNA transcripts. RT-PCR in the first round (using the HTBI primer set) targeted the TCR CDR3. TCRdb reprocessed the multiplex PCR reads via MiXCR and lists one record per CDR3 protein. The sample lists fewer than 650,000 distinct CDR3 sequences, approximately 15% occurring once. Germline V lookup: CDR1 SGHVS, CDR2 FQNEAQ. V was shortened by 7 bases and J by 0 bases, with 19 bases between the two germline ends. The length of the CDR3 is 17 residues. This clonotype came up once. Its antigen is unknown. Criteria for exclusion of patients were uncontrolled infection, other autoimmune disease, pregnancy or lactation. Thyroid ultrasound, orbital computed tomography, clinical symptoms, and serum thyroxine and TRAb underpinned diagnoses.

The chain links TRBV7-8 to TRBJ2-4; D gene ambiguous. Sequencing was performed on blood. The clonotype comes from a woman aged 40 to 50 with Graves' ophthalmopathy. The CDR3 loop is CASTPQAGLLAKNIQYF. The CDR3 bases are TGTGCCAGCACCCCTCAGGCTGGGCTGCTAGCCAAAAACATTCAGTACTTC.